Listed below are T cell receptor beta chains from one sample, sequenced in a study of early T cells in non-severe SARS-CoV-2 infection. TCRdb re-called the 5' RACE reads with MiXCR, one entry per CDR3 protein. The sample lists around 83,000 distinct CDR3 sequences, over 9.5% occurring once. Specimen: whole blood, collected at baseline. The origin of the receptors is an adult who was a healthcare worker with PCR-confirmed SARS-CoV-2 infection or an uninfected control (not recorded which). The CDR3 runs from the conserved cysteine through the conserved F or W. The D gene is left open where the match is weak. The size of a clone is reported for some rows only, either as once, few or many, or as a class for expanded clones.

size: many; D: NA; V: TRBV20-1; J: TRBJ1-2; DNA: TGCAGTGCTAGAGATCAGGGGAGGGGGGCCTATGGCTACACCTTC; CDR3: CSARDQGRGAYGYTF
size: NA; D: NA; V: TRBV18; J: TRBJ2-7; DNA: TGTGCCAGCTCACCACCAGGGTCATCCTACGAGCAGTACTTC; CDR3: CASSPPGSSYEQYF
size: many; D: TRBD1; V: TRBV10-2; J: TRBJ2-7; DNA: TGCGCCAGCAGGGGGACAGGGGCCTCCTACGAGCAGTACTTC; CDR3: CASRGTGASYEQYF
size: few; D: TRBD2; V: TRBV30; J: TRBJ2-1; DNA: TGTGCCTGGAGTGTATTGGGTACTAGCGGGGCCAATGAGCAGTTCTTC; CDR3: CAWSVLGTSGANEQFF
size: few; D: TRBD1; V: TRBV4-2; J: TRBJ2-5; DNA: TGTGCCAGCAGCCGTGAAAATGCAGGGGGCCAAGAGACCCAGTACTTC; CDR3: CASSRENAGGQETQYF
size: NA; D: TRBD2; V: TRBV29-1; J: TRBJ2-3; DNA: TGCAGCGGGCGGGGGGCGGATACGCAGTATTTT; CDR3: CSGRGADTQYF
size: few; D: NA; V: TRBV7-3; J: TRBJ2-3; DNA: TGTGCCAGCAGCTTAATGTCCGGGGAAGGCGATACGCAGTATTTT; CDR3: CASSLMSGEGDTQYF
size: NA; D: NA; V: TRBV5-5; J: TRBJ1-1; DNA: TGTGCCAGCAGCTCACTGCAGAGACTGAACACTGAAGCTTTCTTT; CDR3: CASSSLQRLNTEAFF
size: many; D: TRBD1; V: TRBV7-9; J: TRBJ1-6; DNA: TGTGCCAGCAGCTTAACACCCGGGACAGGGAATTCACCCCTCCACTTT; CDR3: CASSLTPGTGNSPLHF
size: medium-sized; D: TRBD2; V: TRBV5-5; J: TRBJ2-7; DNA: TGTGCCAGCAGTTTGTTGACTAGCGGGGCCGCCTACGAGCAGTACTTC; CDR3: CASSLLTSGAAYEQYF
size: NA; D: TRBD2; V: TRBV20-1; J: TRBJ2-7; DNA: TGCAGTGCTAGAGTCCTGGGACTAGCGGACTACGAGCAGTACTTC; CDR3: CSARVLGLADYEQYF
size: NA; D: TRBD2; V: TRBV7-2; J: TRBJ2-1; DNA: TGTGCCAGCAGCTTAGACCTTAGCGGGAGAGGAAATGAGCAGTTCTTC; CDR3: CASSLDLSGRGNEQFF
size: many; D: NA; V: TRBV7-3; J: TRBJ1-1; DNA: TGTGCCAGCAGCTTAAGGGCGAACACTGAAGCTTTCTTT; CDR3: CASSLRANTEAFF
size: few; D: TRBD2; V: TRBV2; J: TRBJ2-7; DNA: TGTGCCAGCAGTACTGGACTAGCGGTGCCCTACGAGCAGTACTTC; CDR3: CASSTGLAVPYEQYF
size: many; D: NA; V: TRBV5-1; J: TRBJ1-2; DNA: TGCGCCAGCAGCTTGGGCGGCCCTAACTATGGCTACACCTTC; CDR3: CASSLGGPNYGYTF
size: few; D: NA; V: TRBV6-2/TRBV6-3; J: TRBJ1-1; DNA: TGTGCCAGCAGTTACGGTGGACAGATGAACACTGAAGCTTTCTTT; CDR3: CASSYGGQMNTEAFF
size: many; D: NA; V: TRBV28; J: TRBJ1-4; DNA: TGTGCCAGCCGAGCAGGGCCGGTCGAAAAACTGTTTTTT; CDR3: CASRAGPVEKLFF
size: NA; D: NA; V: TRBV27; J: TRBJ2-7; DNA: TGTGCCAGCAGTTTGAAGACCACCTACGAGCAGTACTTC; CDR3: CASSLKTTYEQYF
size: NA; D: TRBD1; V: TRBV20-1; J: TRBJ2-7; DNA: TGCAGTGCAGACGGACAGGGCTGGAACGAGCAGTACTTC; CDR3: CSADGQGWNEQYF
size: many; D: TRBD1; V: TRBV12-3/TRBV12-4; J: TRBJ2-2; DNA: TGTGCCAGCAGTATCGCTGGACAGGGGGTCGGGGAGCTGTTTTTT; CDR3: CASSIAGQGVGELFF
size: NA; D: NA; V: TRBV5-1; J: TRBJ2-3; DNA: TGCGCCAGCAGCTTGGCAGGGAGCACAGATACGCAGTATTTT; CDR3: CASSLAGSTDTQYF
size: NA; D: NA; V: TRBV5-4; J: TRBJ2-7; DNA: TGTGCCAGCAGCTTGGACACCCTCTACGAGCAGTACTTC; CDR3: CASSLDTLYEQYF
size: once; D: NA; V: TRBV6-5; J: TRBJ2-5; DNA: TGTGCCAGCAGTTACTCATCGGTCGTGGGAGAGACCCAGTACTTC; CDR3: CASSYSSVVGETQYF
size: few; D: NA; V: TRBV3-1; J: TRBJ2-1; DNA: TGTGCCAGCAGCCTAGGGCCGGAAAGGCGAAATGAGCAGTTCTTC; CDR3: CASSLGPERRNEQFF
size: NA; D: TRBD1; V: TRBV7-2; J: TRBJ1-2; DNA: TGTGCCAGCAGCGAAAGCTTAGCAGCGGGACAGATCTATGGCTACACCTTC; CDR3: CASSESLAAGQIYGYTF
size: NA; D: NA; V: TRBV7-2; J: TRBJ2-1; DNA: TGTGCCAGCAGCTTAGCCCGGGACTTTTACAATGAGCAGTTCTTC; CDR3: CASSLARDFYNEQFF
size: few; D: NA; V: TRBV7-6; J: TRBJ1-1; DNA: TGTGCCAGCAGCTTAGACAGGAACACTGAAGCTTTCTTT; CDR3: CASSLDRNTEAFF
size: NA; D: TRBD2; V: TRBV30; J: TRBJ2-7; DNA: TGTGCCTGGAGCTCCAGCCAGGGAGGGTCCTACGAGCAGTACTTC; CDR3: CAWSSSQGGSYEQYF
size: NA; D: NA; V: TRBV20-1; J: TRBJ1-1; DNA: TGCAGTGCTAGTCGTCGGGGGGTGGATTATGAAGCTTTCTTT; CDR3: CSASRRGVDYEAFF
size: few; D: TRBD2; V: TRBV10-2; J: TRBJ2-5; DNA: TGCGCCAGCAGTGCTAGCGGGCGGGAGACCCAGTACTTC; CDR3: CASSASGRETQYF
size: many; D: NA; V: TRBV12-3/TRBV12-4; J: TRBJ2-1; DNA: TGTGCCAGCAGTTGGGGGGTAGTCCCCTCCTACAATGAGCAGTTCTTC; CDR3: CASSWGVVPSYNEQFF
size: few; D: TRBD1; V: TRBV15; J: TRBJ2-7; DNA: TGTGCCACCAGCAGTAACAGGGGCCGCTACGAGCAGTACTTC; CDR3: CATSSNRGRYEQYF
size: many; D: NA; V: TRBV11-2; J: TRBJ2-1; DNA: TGTGCCAGCAGCTTGATGACAGCGTACAATGAGCAGTTCTTC; CDR3: CASSLMTAYNEQFF